This T cell receptor (beta chain) was retrieved from a study of T cell changes during pregnancy in multiple sclerosis. The CDR3 totals 15 residues. V dropped 4 bases and J dropped 7; count of bases not matched to a gene: 11. Germline values: CDR1 SGHRS, CDR2 YFSETQ. TCRdb's copy holds only in-frame clones and misses some; the assay was immunoSEQ multiplex PCR. Here the sample spans around 66,000 clones, under 95% being singletons. The chain has TRBV5-1 and TRBJ2-1, with 7 bases matching TRBD2. The sequence came from a female donor in good health, enrolled as a control in a pregnancy study. Sequenced here: peripheral blood, sampled in the first trimester of pregnancy. In nucleotides, the CDR3 is TGCGCCAGCAGCCCTCTCGAAGCGGGACGTAATGAGCAGTTCTTC. This codes for CASSPLEAGRNEQFF.